This record concerns one T cell receptor (beta chain) sequence. Its antigen remains unknown. The data are from a study of Tregs in tolerant kidney transplant recipients. Whole-study results and caveats: Changing PCR primers prevented nucleotide comparison between some patients' samples. In tolerant patients, donor-specific Tregs outgrew total Tregs, suggesting antigen-driven expansion.

The nonmyeloablative bone marrow transplants came from related graft donors, with transient mixed chimerism. Unstimulated Tregs (CD4+CD25+CD127-) and CD4+CD25- non-Tregs were sorted from PBMCs. Assay used: immunoSEQ multiplex PCR; TCRdb lists only in-frame clones, some missing. The data contain approximately 90,000 clones, over 85% of them seen just once; the ten biggest clones take up roughly 1.7%. V trimming: 5 bases; J trimming: 4 bases; junction bases outside the gene matches: 18. Germline CDR1 is KGHSH and CDR2 is LQKENI. The CDR3 is 20 amino acids. The receptor was derived from a human patient who received a combined kidney and bone marrow transplant. The graft donor may have contributed some T cells. V usage is TRBV18 and J usage is TRBJ2-1; 12 positions match TRBD2. Specimen: CD4+ T cells from blood (PBMCs), collected 12 months after the transplant. The CDR3 is CASSSSGGGLGLAGYNEQFF. The CDR3, as DNA: TGTGCCAGCTCATCCTCGGGAGGGGGCCTTGGACTAGCGGGATACAATGAGCAGTTCTTC.